The 31 T cell receptor beta chains listed next were all sequenced from one sample in a study of cytomegalovirus exposure and HLA in healthy donors. Amplification used 60 Vbeta primers and 13 Jbeta primers. Libraries were prepared by immunoSEQ multiplex PCR; TCRdb keeps only in-frame clonotypes and omits some of them. In total, the table holds approximately 58,000 clones. The sample taken for sequencing was PBMCs. The receptors shown here come from a woman aged 45-59 years in good health and CMV-seropositive.

J is TRBJ2-5 and V is TRBV15; 8 bases line up with TRBD1. The germline gives CDR1 LNHNV, CDR2 YYDKDF (reference sequence). J lost 4 bases, V lost 1 base, and 2 bases had no gene match. The CDR3 contains 14 residues. The DNA for the CDR3 is TGTGCCACCAGCAGAGCTCAGGGGGCAGAGACCCAGTACTTC. Its translation is CATSRAQGAETQYF.

This chain connects TRBV27 to TRBJ1-1, with 8 bases matching TRBD1. Germline loops: CDR1 MNHEY, CDR2 SMNVEV (reference sequence). The V segment lost 6 bases and the J segment 0 bases; nucleotides outside the gene matches: 6. The CDR3 is 15 amino acids. This CDR3 is CASRKTGALNTEAFF. CDR3 bases: TGTGCCAGCAGAAAGACAGGGGCCCTGAACACTGAAGCTTTCTTT.

As regards this clone: This CDR3 is also generated by other DNA sequences in the sample. V usage is TRBV5-1 and J usage is TRBJ1-3; D gene ambiguous. The V and J ends lost 3 bases and 0 bases respectively, with 7 bases between them. The CDR3 is 14 residues long. The germline V gene has CDR1 SGHRS and CDR2 YFSETQ. CDR3 sequence: CASSSGSSGNTIYF. The CDR3 region has the DNA TGCGCCAGCAGCTCCGGTAGCTCTGGAAACACCATATATTTT.

The chain links TRBV11-2 to TRBJ1-6; the match to TRBD1 covers 7 bases. Germline values: CDR1 SGHAT, CDR2 FQNNGV. Trimming took 5 bases from V and 6 from J; bases not matched to a gene: 4. The CDR3 is 14 residues long. This CDR3 reads CASSRRQGNSPLHF. Written as DNA, the CDR3 is TGTGCCAGCAGCCGGAGACAGGGTAATTCACCCCTCCACTTT.

The chain joins TRBV28 to TRBJ1-2; maybe TRBD1 (6 bases). The CDR3 is 14 residues long. V was cut by 6 bases and J by 5 bases, with 16 bases left in between. The germline V gene encodes CDR1 MDHEN and CDR2 SYDVKM. The CDR3 nucleotides read TGTGCCAGCAGCTTCCAGGGGAGATTTTATGGCTACACCTTC. Encoded protein: CASSFQGRFYGYTF.

The chain links TRBV6-6 to TRBJ2-1; weak D call: TRBD2 (6 bases). CDR3 size: 14 residues. Germline V gene sequence: CDR1 MNHNY, CDR2 SVGAGI (reference sequence). Trimming pared 6 bases from V and 8 bases from J, leaving 17 bases between. The DNA for the CDR3 is TGTGCCAGCAGGCGGGACCCCTCTGTGGATGAGCAGTTCTTC. It codes for CASRRDPSVDEQFF.

J is TRBJ2-2 and V is TRBV7-3, with D maybe TRBD2 (5 bases). Trimming stripped 5 bases from V and 0 bases from J, with 13 bases between. This CDR3 is 16 amino acids long. Germline V gene sequence: CDR1 SGHTA, CDR2 FQGTGA. In nucleotides, the CDR3 is TGTGCCAGCAGCCCGGGGAGCACCCCGAACACCGGGGAGCTGTTTTTT. Translation gives CASSPGSTPNTGELFF.

The genes are TRBV7-8 and TRBJ2-7, with a weak D call TRBD1 (5 bases). Germline values: CDR1 SGHVS, CDR2 FQNEAQ. The CDR3 has 15 amino acids. V shed 7 bases and J shed 2 bases, with 18 bases lying between them. The CDR3 region is CASTHLLWGPYEQYF. The CDR3 DNA sequence: TGTGCCAGCACTCACCTACTCTGGGGCCCCTACGAGCAGTACTTC.

The CDR3 reads CASSNPRGHVEAFF. CDR3 in DNA: TGTGCCAGCAGCAACCCCAGGGGGCACGTTGAAGCTTTCTTT. The gene calls are TRBV21-1 and TRBJ1-1; the table's D call, TRBD1, has no DNA check behind it. TRBV21-1 is described as a pseudogene. This CDR3 contains 14 residues.

DNA of the CDR3: TGTGCCAGCAATGGACAGCTTGAAAAACTGTTTTTT. As protein: CASNGQLEKLFF. V gene TRBV6-1 combines with J gene TRBJ1-4; tentative D call: TRBD1 (6 bases). The CDR3 covers 12 residues. Germline-derived CDR1 and CDR2 are MNHNS and SASEGT. V was trimmed by 7 bases and J by 7 bases, leaving 10 bases between them.

This chain links TRBV29-1 with TRBJ1-5; TRBD1 agrees at 7 bases. The CDR3 has 14 residues. Trimming took 4 bases from V and 1 from J; bases not matched to a gene: 4. CDR1 SQVTM and CDR2 ANQGSEA come from the germline V gene. The CDR3 loop reads CSVGQGGSNQPQHF. As DNA, the CDR3 is TGCAGCGTTGGACAGGGTGGCAGCAATCAGCCCCAGCATTTT.

The V gene is TRBV28, the J gene TRBJ2-1; 12 bases agree with TRBD2. Looked up from germline, CDR1 is MDHEN and CDR2 is SYDVKM. This CDR3 spans 21 amino acids. Trimming took 10 bases from V and 0 from J; bases not matched to a gene: 22. CDR3 protein: CATTGQGASGRARFSYNEQFF. CDR3 nucleotide sequence: TGTGCCACCACGGGACAGGGCGCTAGCGGGAGGGCCAGATTCTCCTACAATGAGCAGTTCTTC.

The chain combines TRBV5-5 with TRBJ1-5; a weak D match, TRBD1 (6 bases). The CDR3 extends over 15 amino acids. The V gene lost 0 bases and the J gene lost 6 bases, with 13 bases spanning the gap. In germline, CDR1 is SGHKS, CDR2 YYEKEE (reference sequence). Here the CDR3 DNA reads TGTGCCAGCAGCTTGGACAGGGTAAGTGGTCAGCCCCAGCATTTT. Translation: CASSLDRVSGQPQHF.

The CDR3 is CASSELGTLGADTQYF. CDR3 sequence (DNA): TGTGCCAGCAGCGAGCTTGGTACTTTGGGCGCAGATACGCAGTATTTT. The chain links TRBV14 to TRBJ2-3; D is ambiguous. V was shortened by 5 bases and J by 4 bases, with 19 bases between the two germline ends. The CDR3 runs to 16 residues. Germline V CDR1 and CDR2: SGHDN, FVKESK. Supplemented by reference TRBV14 and TRBJ2-3, the full variable domain reads EAGVTQFPSHSVIEKGQTVTLRCDPISGHDNLYWYRRVMGKEIKFLLHFVKESKQDESGMPNNRFLAERTGGTYSTLKVQPAELEDSGVYFCASSELGTLGADTQYFGPGTRLTVL.

This rearrangement joins TRBV10-2 to TRBJ2-1; 7 positions agree with TRBD2. Germline CDR1 and CDR2: WSHSY and SAAADI. J lost 0 bases, V lost 5 bases, and 1 base had no gene match. The CDR3 runs 14 residues. As DNA, the CDR3 is TGCGCCAGCAGTCTAGCGGACTCCTACAATGAGCAGTTCTTC. The encoded protein is CASSLADSYNEQFF.

The rearrangement joins TRBV5-1 to TRBJ1-1; D possibly corresponds to TRBD1 (6 bases). Germline CDR1 is SGHRS and CDR2 is YFSETQ. Trimming took 4 bases from V and 5 from J, leaving 9 bases between them. The CDR3 is made up of 12 amino acids. The CDR3 region has the DNA TGCGCCAGCAGCACCCAGGGGACTGAAGCTTTCTTT. This sequence encodes CASSTQGTEAFF.

The J gene is TRBJ1-2, the V gene TRBV30, with D perhaps TRBD1 (6 bases). This CDR3 contains 12 residues. The germline CDR1 and CDR2 sequences are GTSNPN and SVGIG (reference sequence). V lost 4 bases to trimming and J lost 8 bases, with 14 bases between them. Here the CDR3 reads CAWNGRGDGYTF. The CDR3 DNA sequence: TGTGCCTGGAATGGGAGGGGGGACGGCTACACCTTC. The full variable domain, in which reference TRBV30 and TRBJ1-2 provide the parts outside the CDR3, is SQTIHQWPATLVQPVGSPLSLECTVEGTSNPNLYWYRQAAGRGLQLLFYSVGIGQISSEVPQNLSASRPQDRQFILSSKKLLLSDSGFYLCAWNGRGDGYTFGSGTRLTVV.

This chain uses TRBV11-2 with TRBJ2-5; TRBD2 might be the D (6 bases). The V gene lost 1 base and the J gene lost 5 bases, with 17 bases spanning the gap. Germline CDR1 SGHAT, CDR2 FQNNGV. The CDR3 runs to 16 residues. This chain's CDR3 is CASSLGGSGGVETQYF. CDR3 nucleotide sequence: TGTGCCAGCAGCTTAGGAGGGTCCGGGGGAGTTGAGACCCAGTACTTC. Combining the CDR3 with reference TRBV11-2 and TRBJ2-5 gives the whole variable domain EAGVAQSPRYKIIEKRQSVAFWCNPISGHATLYWYQQILGQGPKLLIQFQNNGVVDDSQLPKDRFSAERLKGVDSTLKIQPAKLEDSAVYLCASSLGGSGGVETQYFGPGTRLLVL.

Written as DNA, the CDR3 is TGTGCCAGCAATACAGGACCCTCCTACGAGCAGTACTTC. Protein: CASNTGPSYEQYF. The rearrangement joins TRBV19 to TRBJ2-7; D possibly corresponds to TRBD1 (5 bases). The germline V gene encodes CDR1 LNHDA and CDR2 SQIVND (reference sequence). The CDR3 is made up of 13 amino acids. With 9 bases removed from V and 0 bases from J, the gap between germline ends came to 12 bases. The whole variable domain, remainder taken from reference TRBV19 and TRBJ2-7, is DGGITQSPKYLFRKEGQNVTLSCEQNLNHDAMYWYRQDPGQGLRLIYYSQIVNDFQKGDIAEGYSVSREKKESFPLTVTSAQKNPTAFYLCASNTGPSYEQYFGPGTRLTVT.

The rearrangement joins TRBV25-1 to TRBJ2-1, with TRBD1 matching 9 bases. The CDR3 extends over 16 amino acids. Trimming cost V 1 base and J 6 bases; bases outside gene matches: 7. Per germline, CDR1 MGHDK and CDR2 SYGVNS. CDR3 sequence reads: CASSELDRGWVNEQFF. DNA of the CDR3: TGTGCCAGCAGTGAATTGGACAGGGGATGGGTCAATGAGCAGTTCTTC.

The CDR3 is CASRRDNYNEQFF. In DNA form, the CDR3 reads TGTGCCAGCAGAAGGGACAACTACAATGAGCAGTTCTTC. This chain connects TRBV2 to TRBJ2-1, with D possibly being TRBD1 (6 bases). The length of the CDR3 is 13 residues. The V gene lost 6 bases and the J gene lost 3 bases, with 9 bases spanning the gap. Germline values: CDR1 SNHLY, CDR2 FYNNEI.

The chain couples TRBV2 to TRBJ2-1, with 11 bases matching TRBD2. The length of the CDR3 is 18 residues. After removal of 5 bases from V and 0 bases from J, the junction contained 9 bases not matched to a gene. Germline assignment: CDR1 SNHLY and CDR2 FYNNEI. The CDR3 nucleotides read TGTGCCAGCAGTCGCTATCTGGGACTAGCGGACTCCTACAATGAGCAGTTCTTC. As protein: CASSRYLGLADSYNEQFF. The full variable domain, with the rest looked up from reference TRBV2 and TRBJ2-1, is EPEVTQTPSHQVTQMGQEVILRCVPISNHLYFYWYRQILGQKVEFLVSFYNNEISEKSEIFDDQFSVERPDGSNFTLKIRSTKLEDSAMYFCASSRYLGLADSYNEQFFGPGTRLTVL.

This chain connects TRBV4-1 to TRBJ2-7, with a tentative D call TRBD2 (6 bases). This CDR3 is built from 17 residues. The V end was cut by 1 base, the J end by 2 bases, with 18 bases between. CDR1 is MGHRA, CDR2 YSYEKL, per germline. CDR3: CASSQVPGAGLTYEQYF. The CDR3 DNA is TGCGCCAGCAGCCAAGTTCCCGGAGCGGGCCTAACCTACGAGCAGTACTTC.

The J gene is TRBJ2-1, the V gene TRBV29-1; D perhaps matches TRBD2 (7 bases). The V gene lost 1 base and the J gene lost 10 bases, with 20 bases spanning the gap. Germline V lookup: CDR1 SQVTM, CDR2 ANQGSEA. There are 15 residues in the CDR3. The CDR3 coding sequence is TGCAGCGTTGAAGTAACGGGGGGCCGAACGATAGAGCAGTTCTTC. Its protein is CSVEVTGGRTIEQFF.

The genes are TRBV11-2 and TRBJ1-1, with D possibly matching TRBD1 (5 bases). This CDR3 comprises 14 residues. The V gene's germline CDR1 is SGHAT and CDR2 FQNNGV. V lost 6 bases to trimming and J lost 0 bases, with 11 bases between them. CDR3 loop: CASSRTTMNTEAFF. CDR3 nucleotides: TGTGCCAGCAGTCGGACAACAATGAACACTGAAGCTTTCTTT.

The chain joins TRBV6-5 to TRBJ1-1; tentative D call: TRBD1 (5 bases). V gave up 8 bases and J gave up 2 bases, with 15 bases separating them. Germline V gene data show CDR1 as MNHEY and CDR2 as SVGAGI. The CDR3 has 14 amino acids. In DNA form, the CDR3 reads TGTGCCAGCGGGATCGACAGCATTAACACTGAAGCTTTCTTT. Translating gives CASGIDSINTEAFF.

The V gene is TRBV14, the J gene TRBJ2-5, with a tentative D call TRBD1 (6 bases). Germline-derived CDR1 and CDR2 are SGHDN and FVKESK. V lost 1 base and J lost 1, with 10 bases in between. The CDR3 spans 15 residues. In DNA, the CDR3 is TGTGCCAGCAGCCAAGTTGGGGGCCCCCAAGAGACCCAGTACTTC. This encodes CASSQVGGPQETQYF.

V gene TRBV5-1 combines with J gene TRBJ1-1, with 7 positions matching TRBD1. Unmatched junction bases numbered 13, after V lost 6 bases and J lost 5 bases. Germline V lookup: CDR1 SGHRS, CDR2 YFSETQ. This CDR3 comprises 15 residues. The DNA of the CDR3 is TGCGCCAGCACCGCAATAGCAGGGGGAAAAACTGAAGCTTTCTTT. The encoded protein is CASTAIAGGKTEAFF.

The chain employs TRBV5-1 and TRBJ1-1; D perhaps matches TRBD1 (6 bases). Per germline, CDR1 SGHRS and CDR2 YFSETQ. V shed 4 bases and J shed 1 base, with 14 bases lying between them. The CDR3 consists of 15 residues. DNA for the CDR3: TGCGCCAGCAGCACCTCCCCGGGACAGAACACTGAAGCTTTCTTT. Translated: CASSTSPGQNTEAFF.

V is TRBV18 and J is TRBJ1-1; 9 bases agree with TRBD1. The ends lost 2 bases at V and 1 base at J; junction bases unmatched: 2. The CDR3 spans 15 residues. The germline V gene encodes CDR1 KGHSH and CDR2 LQKENI. The CDR3: CASSPVGQGNTEAFF. CDR3 coding DNA: TGTGCCAGCTCACCAGTGGGACAGGGGAACACTGAAGCTTTCTTT.

This rearrangement joins TRBV19 to TRBJ2-7, with 8 bases matching TRBD1. The CDR3 has 14 residues. The ends lost 6 bases at V and 5 bases at J; junction bases unmatched: 9. CDR1 and CDR2 from the germline V gene are LNHDA and SQIVND (reference sequence). CDR3 DNA sequence: TGTGCCAGTAGATCGATCGACAGGGGAGACGAGCAGTACTTC. Amino acids: CASRSIDRGDEQYF.